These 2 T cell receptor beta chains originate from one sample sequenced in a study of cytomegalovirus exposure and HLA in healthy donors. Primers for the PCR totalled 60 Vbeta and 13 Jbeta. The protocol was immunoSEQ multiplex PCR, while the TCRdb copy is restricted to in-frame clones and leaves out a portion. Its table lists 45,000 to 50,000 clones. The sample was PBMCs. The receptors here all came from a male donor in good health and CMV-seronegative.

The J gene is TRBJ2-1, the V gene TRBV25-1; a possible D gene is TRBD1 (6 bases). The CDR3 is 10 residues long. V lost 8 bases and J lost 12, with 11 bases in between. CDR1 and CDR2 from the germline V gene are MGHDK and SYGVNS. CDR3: CASEVDRQFF. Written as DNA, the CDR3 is TGTGCCAGCGAAGTGGACAGGCAGTTCTTC.

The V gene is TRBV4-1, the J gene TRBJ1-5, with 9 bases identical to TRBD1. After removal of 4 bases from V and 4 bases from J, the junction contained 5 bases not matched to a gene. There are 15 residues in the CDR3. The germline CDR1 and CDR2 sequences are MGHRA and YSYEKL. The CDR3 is CASSLTGTGNQPQHF. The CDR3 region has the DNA TGCGCCAGCAGCCTTACCGGGACAGGGAATCAGCCCCAGCATTTT.